This TCR beta chain was captured in a study of T cells in Graves' hyperthyroidism and ophthalmopathy. What was amplified from RNA transcripts were TCR beta CDR3 regions. The study used the HTBI primer set for a first-round RT-PCR of the TCR CDR3. MiXCR was run by TCRdb on the multiplex PCR reads, yielding one entry per CDR3 protein. In the table there are around 690,000 distinct CDR3 sequences, around a sixth of which are singletons. This clonotype was recorded at least ten times. The CDR3 has 13 amino acids. Germline values: CDR1 SGHAT, CDR2 FQDESV (reference sequence). V was clipped by 4 bases and J by 6 bases, with 13 bases between them.

The origin of this receptor is a man in his fifties or sixties with Graves' hyperthyroidism. The chain employs TRBV11-1 and TRBJ2-7; a possible D gene is TRBD1 (6 bases). Source material: blood. In DNA, the CDR3 is TGTGCCAGCAGCTGGGCGGTGACAGGCGAGCAGTACTTC. Translating gives CASSWAVTGEQYF.